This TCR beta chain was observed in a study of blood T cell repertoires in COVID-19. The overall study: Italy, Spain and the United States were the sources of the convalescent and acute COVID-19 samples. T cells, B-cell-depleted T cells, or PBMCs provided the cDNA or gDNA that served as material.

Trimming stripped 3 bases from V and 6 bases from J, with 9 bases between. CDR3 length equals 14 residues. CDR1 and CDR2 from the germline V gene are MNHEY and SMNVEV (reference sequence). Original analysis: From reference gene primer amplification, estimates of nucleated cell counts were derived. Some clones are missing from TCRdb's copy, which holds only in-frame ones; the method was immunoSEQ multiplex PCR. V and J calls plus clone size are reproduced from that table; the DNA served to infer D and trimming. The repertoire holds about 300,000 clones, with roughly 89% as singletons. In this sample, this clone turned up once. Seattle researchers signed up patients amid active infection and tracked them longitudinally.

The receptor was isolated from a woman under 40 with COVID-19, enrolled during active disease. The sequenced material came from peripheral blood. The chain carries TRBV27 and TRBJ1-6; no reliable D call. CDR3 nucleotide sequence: TGTGCCAGCAGTTTCTCCCCCCTTAATTCACCCCTCCACTTT. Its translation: CASSFSPLNSPLHF.